Following are 31 T cell receptor beta chains from one sample sequenced in a study of blood T cells in healthy people across ages. A J-beta primer mix and a sample-barcoded 5' primer were used in a second PCR of roughly 6 to 11 cycles. One entry per CDR3 protein, called by TCRdb with MiXCR from the 5' RACE reads. Found here are 780,000 or so distinct CDR3 sequences, roughly 25% of them singletons; the top ten hold 3% to 4%. The sample was also reused in another study, on T cells of mothers and their children.

Input material: blood. The receptor set was obtained from a boy aged 5-17 years in good health.

V gene TRBV4-3 combines with J gene TRBJ2-4, with 9 bases fitting TRBD1. Unmatched junction bases numbered 5, after V lost 4 bases and J lost 4 bases. Germline assignment: CDR1 LGHNA and CDR2 YSLEER. The CDR3 runs to 15 residues. The CDR3 coding sequence is TGCGCCAGCAGCCCAGACAGGGGGGTAAAAAACATTCAGTACTTC. This gives the protein CASSPDRGVKNIQYF.

This clonotype has at least ten counts. The rearrangement links TRBV5-5 to TRBJ2-7; D gene unclear. Germline values: CDR1 SGHKS, CDR2 YYEKEE (reference sequence). The CDR3 loop spans 12 amino acids. V was clipped by 0 bases and J by 4 bases, with 5 bases between them. The CDR3 DNA is TGTGCCAGCAGCTTGGATGATTACGAGCAGTACTTC. Its translation is CASSLDDYEQYF. The variable domain in full, completed from reference TRBV5-5 and TRBJ2-7, reads DAGVTQSPTHLIKTRGQQVTLRCSPISGHKSVSWYQQVLGQGPQFIFQYYEKEERGRGNFPDRFSARQFPNYSSELNVNALLLGDSALYLCASSLDDYEQYFGPGTRLTVT.

The genes are TRBV4-2 and TRBJ1-4; D remains ambiguous. The CDR3 spans 15 residues. Per the germline V gene, CDR1 is LGHNA and CDR2 is YNFKEQ. Deletions cut 4 bases from V and 0 bases from J, with 9 bases between. The CDR3 here is CASSRHTATNEKLFF. The CDR3 DNA sequence: TGTGCCAGCAGCCGACACACCGCAACTAATGAAAAACTGTTTTTT.

This clonotype was found a few times. The chain recombines TRBV20-1 with TRBJ2-3; 7 nucleotides agree with TRBD2. Trimming at V came to 5 bases and at J to 4 bases, leaving 9 bases not matched to a gene. Germline V lookup: CDR1 DFQATT, CDR2 SNEGSKA (reference sequence). The CDR3 extends over 14 amino acids. CDR3 in DNA: TGCAGTGCTGGACTAGGGTCCGGCGCAGATACGCAGTATTTT. Translating it yields CSAGLGSGADTQYF.

This clonotype was seen many times. V gene TRBV14 combines with J gene TRBJ2-7, with no clear D. Germline loops: CDR1 SGHDN, CDR2 FVKESK. The length of the CDR3 is 14 residues. Trimming removed 4 bases at V and 4 bases at J, with 14 bases between. The CDR3 is CASSLIRSPYEQYF. The CDR3 coding sequence is TGTGCCAGCAGCCTTATAAGGTCCCCTTACGAGCAGTACTTC.

V usage is TRBV30 and J usage is TRBJ1-2, with 11 bases that match TRBD1. Germline V CDR1 and CDR2: GTSNPN, SVGIG (reference sequence). The ends lost 4 bases at V and 5 bases at J; junction bases unmatched: 6. The CDR3 spans 14 residues. The CDR3 loop reads CAWIGQGAGYGYTF. The DNA of the CDR3 is TGTGCCTGGATAGGACAGGGGGCCGGGTATGGCTACACCTTC.

The chain carries TRBV2 and TRBJ2-4; possibly TRBD1 or TRBD2 for D (5 bases each). CDR1 is SNHLY and CDR2 is FYNNEI in the germline V gene. The V gene lost 5 bases and the J gene lost 3 bases, with 8 bases spanning the gap. This CDR3 is 13 amino acids long. CDR3 nucleotide sequence: TGTGCCAGCAGTTGGGACGACAAAAACATTCAGTACTTC. It yields the protein CASSWDDKNIQYF.

This clonotype was observed a few times. An end of the junction differs from the germline gene, which may be a read error. This chain joins TRBV16 and TRBJ1-1; D is undetermined. The CDR3 is made up of 12 amino acids. The germline V gene has CDR1 KGHSY and CDR2 FQNENV. CDR3 protein: CASSLRITEAFF. In DNA, the CDR3 is TGTGCCAGCAGCCTGCGCATCACTGAAGCGTTCTTT.

This clonotype was counted a few times. The chain uses TRBV6-5 and TRBJ2-5; D is perhaps TRBD1 (5 bases). Trimming pared 2 bases from V and 1 base from J, leaving 14 bases between. The CDR3 sequence is 16 residues long. The V gene's germline CDR1 is MNHEY and CDR2 SVGAGI. CDR3: CASSYGAGKSQETQYF. The CDR3 nucleotides are TGTGCCAGCAGTTACGGGGCAGGGAAGAGCCAAGAGACCCAGTACTTC.

This clonotype was recorded a few times. The chain is built from TRBV7-8 and TRBJ2-5; no definite D call. This CDR3 comprises 13 residues. V was cut by 5 bases and J by 0 bases, with 7 bases left in between. CDR1 is SGHVS and CDR2 is FQNEAQ in the germline V gene. This CDR3 is CASSVSNQETQYF. CDR3 DNA: TGTGCCAGCAGCGTTTCAAACCAAGAGACCCAGTACTTC. Full variable domain (outside the CDR3, taken from reference TRBV7-8 and TRBJ2-5): GAGVSQSPRYKVAKRGQDVALRCDPISGHVSLFWYQQALGQGPEFLTYFQNEAQLDKSGLPSDRFFAERPEGSVSTLKIQRTQQEDSAVYLCASSVSNQETQYFGPGTRLLVL.

There are a few counts of this clonotype. The rearrangement uses TRBV18 and TRBJ2-1; D perhaps matches TRBD2 (5 bases). The germline CDR1 and CDR2 sequences are KGHSH and LQKENI. Trimming took off 4 bases at V and 7 bases at J, with 14 bases between the two ends. The CDR3 totals 14 residues. In DNA form, the CDR3 reads TGTGCCAGCTCACGAGGCAGGACGGGGAATGAGCAGTTCTTC. Residues: CASSRGRTGNEQFF. The full variable domain, rest sourced from reference TRBV18 and TRBJ2-1, is NAGVMQNPRHLVRRRGQEARLRCSPMKGHSHVYWYRQLPEEGLKFMVYLQKENIIDESGMPKERFSAEFPKEGPSILRIQQVVRGDSAAYFCASSRGRTGNEQFFGPGTRLTVL.

There are a few counts of this clonotype. The V call is TRBV20-1, the J call TRBJ2-7; TRBD1 matches 12 bases. After removal of 5 bases from V and 4 bases from J, the junction contained 6 bases not matched to a gene. The CDR3 covers 14 residues. Germline V gene data show CDR1 as DFQATT and CDR2 as SNEGSKA (reference sequence). The DNA of the CDR3 is TGCAGTGCTGTCGGGACAGGGGGCGTTTACGAGCAGTACTTC. Translation: CSAVGTGGVYEQYF.

This chain connects TRBV24-1 to TRBJ2-1, with a possible D match to TRBD1 (7 bases). Judging by the DNA end, TRBJ2-5 fits better; the J call may be wrong. This CDR3 contains 13 residues. Germline loops: CDR1 KGHDR, CDR2 SFDVKD. The CDR3 coding sequence is TGTGCCACCCGCGGGACAGCCCAAGAGACCCAGTACTTC. This encodes CATRGTAQETQYF.

The chain is built from TRBV3-1 and TRBJ2-3; 8 nucleotides agree with TRBD2. The CDR3 is 16 residues long. The V gene end was trimmed by 0 bases and the J gene end by 6 bases; junction bases not matched to a gene: 8. Germline loops: CDR1 LGHDT, CDR2 YNNKEL (reference sequence). The CDR3 sequence: CASSQDASGGQDTQYF. DNA of the CDR3: TGTGCCAGCAGCCAAGATGCCAGCGGGGGCCAGGATACGCAGTATTTT.

The chain uses TRBV29-1 and TRBJ2-5; D is possibly TRBD1 (6 bases). V dropped 5 bases and J dropped 2 bases, with 15 bases sitting between them. The CDR3 is made up of 14 amino acids. CDR1 is SQVTM and CDR2 is ANQGSEA in the germline V gene. The CDR3 DNA sequence: TGCAGCGTTACTAGGGGGACGTTGCAAGAGACCCAGTACTTC. Protein: CSVTRGTLQETQYF. The whole variable domain, remainder taken from reference TRBV29-1 and TRBJ2-5, is SAVISQKPSRDICQRGTSLTIQCQVDSQVTMMFWYRQQPGQSLTLIATANQGSEATYESGFVIDKFPISRPNLTFSTLTVSNMSPEDSSIYLCSVTRGTLQETQYFGPGTRLLVL.

V gene TRBV29-1 combines with J gene TRBJ2-5; 10 bases match TRBD2. The trim removed 0 bases at V and 0 bases at J, leaving 10 bases unmatched. The CDR3 has 18 residues. From germline, CDR1 is SQVTM and CDR2 ANQGSEA. CDR3: CSVEDGLAGVLYQETQYF. DNA for the CDR3: TGCAGCGTTGAAGATGGGCTAGCGGGAGTCCTGTACCAAGAGACCCAGTACTTC.

The genes are TRBV5-5 and TRBJ2-5, with 9 bases fitting TRBD1. The J segment lost 2 bases and the V segment lost 3 bases, leaving 5 bases of the junction unmatched. This CDR3 is built from 15 residues. Germline CDR1 is SGHKS and CDR2 is YYEKEE (reference sequence). CDR3 sequence: CASSSGTGSQETQYF. The CDR3 nucleotides are TGTGCCAGCAGCTCGGGGACAGGGTCTCAAGAGACCCAGTACTTC.

In its sample, this clonotype was seen a few times. This chain uses TRBV7-8 with TRBJ1-4; the D is unclear. From germline, CDR1 is SGHVS and CDR2 FQNEAQ. The V end was cut by 1 base, the J end by 14 bases, with 14 bases between. This CDR3 has 13 residues. The CDR3 bases are TGTGCCAGCAGCTTAGATGGGTCCCCGGGCCTGTTTTTT. Its protein product is CASSLDGSPGLFF.

This clonotype has just a few counts. The chain employs TRBV18 and TRBJ2-3; 11 bases map to TRBD2. Unmatched junction bases numbered 13, after V lost 3 bases and J lost 2 bases. This CDR3 contains 19 residues. The V gene's germline CDR1 is KGHSH and CDR2 LQKENI. DNA of the CDR3: TGTGCCAGCTCACCCTTTGGGCCGCTAGCGGGAGGTGTCACAGATACGCAGTATTTT. Its translation is CASSPFGPLAGGVTDTQYF.

The chain is built from TRBV6-5 and TRBJ1-3; 7 positions match TRBD1. The length of the CDR3 is 14 residues. Germline V gene sequence: CDR1 MNHEY, CDR2 SVGAGI. The ends lost 6 bases at V and 4 bases at J; junction bases unmatched: 6. This chain's CDR3 is CASRATGLGNTIYF. CDR3 DNA sequence: TGTGCCAGCAGAGCGACAGGGCTGGGAAACACCATATATTTT.

This sequence joins TRBV7-3 and TRBJ2-3; 7 positions agree with TRBD2. The CDR3 has 16 residues. Germline assignment: CDR1 SGHTA and CDR2 FQGTGA. V dropped 6 bases and J dropped 2; count of bases not matched to a gene: 11. The CDR3 sequence is CASSRNGGSDTDTQYF. Written as DNA, the CDR3 is TGTGCCAGCAGTCGGAACGGGGGGTCAGACACAGATACGCAGTATTTT.

This clonotype was recorded a few times. V is TRBV6-5 and J is TRBJ2-5, with 7 nucleotides matching TRBD2. Germline assignment: CDR1 MNHEY and CDR2 SVGAGI. With V trimmed by 0 bases and J by 4 bases, 5 bases remained unmatched. CDR3 length: 15 amino acids. CDR3 loop: CASSYSAGDGETQYF. The DNA of the CDR3 is TGTGCCAGCAGTTACTCTGCGGGAGATGGAGAGACCCAGTACTTC.

This sequence joins TRBV29-1 and TRBJ2-1; TRBD2 matches at 8 bases. Germline-derived CDR1 and CDR2 are SQVTM and ANQGSEA. After removal of 5 bases from V and 7 bases from J, the junction contained 10 bases not matched to a gene. This CDR3 is 14 amino acids long. CDR3 nucleotides: TGCAGCGTTCAGGAACTAGCGGCCGGGAATGAGCAGTTCTTC. Translation gives CSVQELAAGNEQFF.

This clonotype was seen a handful of times. The chain carries TRBV6-4 and TRBJ2-1; 16 bases are a match to TRBD2. The CDR3 has 20 amino acids. Germline V gene lookup returns CDR1 MRHNA and CDR2 SNTAGT. Germline trimming cut 3 bases from V and 0 bases from J; bases unmatched to any gene: 8. CDR3 amino acids: CASSELGLAGGESSYNEQFF. DNA for the CDR3: TGTGCCAGCAGTGAGTTGGGACTAGCGGGAGGGGAAAGCTCCTACAATGAGCAGTTCTTC.

The count of this clonotype is one. The chain carries TRBV20-1 and TRBJ2-1, with 12 bases matching TRBD2. V gave up 5 bases and J gave up 5 bases; unmatched junction bases: 10. This CDR3 spans 16 amino acids. From germline, CDR1 is DFQATT and CDR2 SNEGSKA (reference sequence). The CDR3 reads CSASSRLAGVHNEQFF. The CDR3 DNA reads as TGCAGTGCTTCCTCACGACTAGCGGGAGTCCACAATGAGCAGTTCTTC.

The rearrangement uses TRBV7-2 and TRBJ2-5, with D possibly matching TRBD2 (6 bases). The V end was cut by 1 base, the J end by 3 bases, with 18 bases between. In germline, CDR1 is SGHTA, CDR2 FQGNSA. This CDR3 is built from 17 residues. CDR3 in DNA: TGTGCCAGCAGCTTAGAGAGGTTCTGGGTAGCGGAAGAGACCCAGTACTTC. It codes for CASSLERFWVAEETQYF.

This clonotype was found a few times. The J gene is TRBJ2-2, the V gene TRBV28; no reliable D call. The CDR3 consists of 16 residues. Germline values: CDR1 MDHEN, CDR2 SYDVKM. V was pared by 3 bases and J by 1 base, with 12 bases between. This CDR3 reads CASSLGQALNTGELFF. CDR3 DNA sequence: TGTGCCAGCAGTTTGGGTCAGGCCTTGAACACCGGGGAGCTGTTTTTT.

In this sample, this clonotype turned up a few times. The chain uses TRBV6-5 and TRBJ1-4; unclear D gene. The germline V gene encodes CDR1 MNHEY and CDR2 SVGAGI. The CDR3 covers 15 residues. Between the trimmed V and J ends, which lost 5 bases and 8 bases, there was a span of 18 bases. CDR3 nucleotides: TGTGCCAGCAGTACGGCAAAGTCTTCTCGCGAAAAACTGTTTTTT. This encodes CASSTAKSSREKLFF.

This clonotype was seen a few times. The chain has TRBV5-1 and TRBJ1-4; the match to TRBD1 covers 9 bases. V lost 2 bases to trimming and J lost 4 bases; unmatched junction nucleotides: 9. Germline-derived CDR1 and CDR2 are SGHRS and YFSETQ. The CDR3 is made up of 17 amino acids. CDR3 loop: CASSFTGGGLVNEKLFF. Written as DNA, the CDR3 is TGCGCCAGCAGCTTTACAGGGGGCGGTTTGGTTAATGAAAAACTGTTTTTT.

The J gene is TRBJ1-4, the V gene TRBV12-3 or TRBV12-4; maybe TRBD1 (5 bases). The CDR3 sequence is 13 residues long. V lost 5 bases and J 10 bases, leaving 14 bases between the germline ends. CDR3 residues: CASSPPGTRKLFF. In DNA, the CDR3 is TGTGCCAGCAGTCCCCCAGGGACCCGAAAACTGTTTTTT.

This clonotype was seen more than once but under ten times. The chain employs TRBV28 and TRBJ1-1, with D uncertain. The CDR3 spans 12 residues. Per the germline V gene, CDR1 is MDHEN and CDR2 is SYDVKM. V lost 3 bases, J lost 11 bases, and 13 bases lay in between. The CDR3 sequence: CASSFGVRDAFF. CDR3 in DNA: TGTGCCAGCAGTTTTGGGGTAAGGGATGCTTTCTTT.